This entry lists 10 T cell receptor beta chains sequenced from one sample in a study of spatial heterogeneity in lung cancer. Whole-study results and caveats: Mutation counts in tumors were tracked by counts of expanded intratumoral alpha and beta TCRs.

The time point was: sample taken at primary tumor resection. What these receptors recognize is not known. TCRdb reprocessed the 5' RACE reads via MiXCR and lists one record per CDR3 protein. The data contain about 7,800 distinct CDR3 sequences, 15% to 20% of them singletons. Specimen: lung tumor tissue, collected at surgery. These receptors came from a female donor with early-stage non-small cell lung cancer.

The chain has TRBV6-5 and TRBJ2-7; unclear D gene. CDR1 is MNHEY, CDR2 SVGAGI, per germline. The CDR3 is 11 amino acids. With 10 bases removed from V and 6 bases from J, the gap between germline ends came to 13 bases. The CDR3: CANNKWPEQYF. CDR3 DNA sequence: TGTGCCAACAATAAATGGCCCGAGCAGTACTTC.

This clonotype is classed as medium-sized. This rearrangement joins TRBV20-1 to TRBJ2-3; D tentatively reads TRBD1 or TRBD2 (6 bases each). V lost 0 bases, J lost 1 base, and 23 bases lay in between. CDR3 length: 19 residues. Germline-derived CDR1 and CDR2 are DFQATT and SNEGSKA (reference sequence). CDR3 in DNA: TGCAGTGCTAGAGATTTCAGGGGTGGAGGGATCTTTGGCACAGATACGCAGTATTTT. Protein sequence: CSARDFRGGGIFGTDTQYF.

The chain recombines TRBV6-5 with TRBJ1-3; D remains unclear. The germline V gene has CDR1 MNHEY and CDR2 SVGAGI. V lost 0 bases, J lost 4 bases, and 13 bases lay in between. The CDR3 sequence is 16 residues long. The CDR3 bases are TGTGCCAGCAGTTACTCGCCCCGGTCGTGGGGAAACACCATATATTTT. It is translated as CASSYSPRSWGNTIYF.

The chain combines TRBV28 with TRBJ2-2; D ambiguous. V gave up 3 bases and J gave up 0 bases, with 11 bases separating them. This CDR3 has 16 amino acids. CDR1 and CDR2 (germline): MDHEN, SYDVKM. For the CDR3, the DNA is TGTGCCAGCAGTTTTGTAACAGCTCCGAACACCGGGGAGCTGTTTTTT. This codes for CASSFVTAPNTGELFF.

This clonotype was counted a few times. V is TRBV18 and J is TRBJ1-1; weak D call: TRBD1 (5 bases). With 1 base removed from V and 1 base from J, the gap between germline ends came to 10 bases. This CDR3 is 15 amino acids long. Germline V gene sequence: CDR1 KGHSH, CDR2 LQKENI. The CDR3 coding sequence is TGTGCCAGCTCACCACTAAGGGGTTCGAACACTGAAGCTTTCTTT. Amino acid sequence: CASSPLRGSNTEAFF.

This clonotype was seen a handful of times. The CDR3 DNA is TGTGCCAGCAGCTTAATGGGGGCTGACTATGGCTACACCTTC. Its translation is CASSLMGADYGYTF. The chain recombines TRBV7-8 with TRBJ1-2, with D perhaps TRBD1 (6 bases). Germline values: CDR1 SGHVS, CDR2 FQNEAQ. This CDR3 comprises 14 residues. Trimming took 2 bases from V and 3 from J, leaving 10 bases between them.

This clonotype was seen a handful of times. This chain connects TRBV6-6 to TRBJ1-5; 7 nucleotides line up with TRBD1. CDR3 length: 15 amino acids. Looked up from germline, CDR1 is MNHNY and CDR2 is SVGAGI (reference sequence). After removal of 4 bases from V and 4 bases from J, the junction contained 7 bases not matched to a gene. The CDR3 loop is CASSSQTGLNQPQHF. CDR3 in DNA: TGTGCCAGCAGTTCTCAGACAGGGTTGAATCAGCCCCAGCATTTT.

CDR3 DNA sequence: TGCAGTGTTCCAATCAGGGAGGGTTCACCCCTCCACTTT. Translated: CSVPIREGSPLHF. The rearrangement links TRBV20-1 to TRBJ1-6; tentatively, D is TRBD1 (5 bases). The CDR3 is made up of 13 amino acids. V was cut by 7 bases and J by 9 bases, with 16 bases left in between. Germline V gene data show CDR1 as DFQATT and CDR2 as SNEGSKA (reference sequence).

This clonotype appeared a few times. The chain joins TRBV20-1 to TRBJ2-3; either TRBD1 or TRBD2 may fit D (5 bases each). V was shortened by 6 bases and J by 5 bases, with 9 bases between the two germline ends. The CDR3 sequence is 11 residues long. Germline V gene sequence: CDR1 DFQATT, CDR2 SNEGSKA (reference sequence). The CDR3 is CSAERGDTQYF. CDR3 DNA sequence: TGCAGTGCCGAGAGGGGAGATACGCAGTATTTT.

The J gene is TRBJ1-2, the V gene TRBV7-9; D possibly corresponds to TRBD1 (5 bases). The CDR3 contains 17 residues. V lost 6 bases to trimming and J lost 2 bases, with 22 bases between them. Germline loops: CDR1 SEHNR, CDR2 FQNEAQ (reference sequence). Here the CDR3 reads CASSRLRQTARNYGYTF. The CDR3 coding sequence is TGTGCCAGCAGTCGCCTCAGACAGACAGCGCGAAACTATGGCTACACCTTC. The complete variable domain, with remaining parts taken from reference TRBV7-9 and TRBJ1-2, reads DTGVSQNPRHKITKRGQNVTFRCDPISEHNRLYWYRQTLGQGPEFLTYFQNEAQLEKSRLLSDRFSAERPKGSFSTLEIQRTEQGDSAMYLCASSRLRQTARNYGYTFGSGTRLTVV.